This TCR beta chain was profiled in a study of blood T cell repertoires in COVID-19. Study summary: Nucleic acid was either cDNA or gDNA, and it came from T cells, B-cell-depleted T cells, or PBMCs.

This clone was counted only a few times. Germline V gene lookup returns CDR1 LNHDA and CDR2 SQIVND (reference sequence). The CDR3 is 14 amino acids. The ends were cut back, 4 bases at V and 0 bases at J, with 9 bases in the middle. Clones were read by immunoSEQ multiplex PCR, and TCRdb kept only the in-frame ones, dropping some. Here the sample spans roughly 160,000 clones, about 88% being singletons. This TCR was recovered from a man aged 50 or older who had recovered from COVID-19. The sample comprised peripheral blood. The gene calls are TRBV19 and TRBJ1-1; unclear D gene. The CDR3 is CASSTQTLNTEAFF. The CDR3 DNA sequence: TGTGCCAGTAGTACCCAGACACTGAACACTGAAGCTTTCTTT.